The present entry profiles one T cell receptor beta chain with its context. The V and J ends lost 3 bases and 8 bases respectively, with 13 bases between them. Germline loops: CDR1 GTSNPN, CDR2 SVGIG (reference sequence). The CDR3 length is 12 residues. These data belong to a study of blood T cell repertoires in COVID-19. Clones were sequenced by immunoSEQ multiplex PCR, and TCRdb holds only the in-frame ones, with some missing. The data show 300,000 to 500,000 clones, around 87% seen once. This TCR was recovered from a woman aged 25 to 39 with acute COVID-19. Material for sequencing was PBMCs or T cells enriched from blood (not recorded which). This chain connects TRBV30 to TRBJ1-2; D is possibly TRBD1 (6 bases). CDR3 nucleotide sequence: TGTGCCTGGAGGGGCAGGGGTGGCGGCTACACCTTC. Translation: CAWRGRGGGYTF.